What follows are 24 T cell receptor beta chains derived from one specimen sequenced in a study of OX40 agonist ivuxolimab in advanced cancers. Libraries were prepared through the immunoSEQ multiplex PCR assay. TCRdb re-hosts the immuneACCESS table, in-frame sequences only. Its copies lack some clones; in the studies checked, an unresolved V gene accounts for under half of them, and the cause for the rest is not known. This sample gives roughly 29,000 clones in total; approximately 84% of them show up just once. The ten largest clones add up to more than 25% of the sample. Specimen: CD4+ or CD8+ T cells sorted from blood, collected in a trial of the OX40 agonist ivuxolimab. Every receptor here comes from an adult with an advanced solid tumor such as melanoma, head and neck, liver or kidney cancer.

The rearrangement uses TRBV9 and TRBJ1-1; D is possibly TRBD1 (5 bases). The CDR3 is made up of 18 amino acids. V lost 3 bases and J 0 bases, leaving 21 bases between the germline ends. The V gene's germline CDR1 is SGDLS and CDR2 YYNGEE. Here the CDR3 DNA reads TGTGCCAGCAGCGCCTATTCCGGGACGTATGGGATGAACACTGAAGCTTTCTTT. Translated, it gives CASSAYSGTYGMNTEAFF.

This chain links TRBV11-2 with TRBJ2-7; 8 nucleotides match TRBD1. The germline V gene has CDR1 SGHAT and CDR2 FQNNGV. The CDR3 extends over 14 amino acids. The V and J ends lost 1 base and 4 bases, in that order; junction bases with no gene match: 3. The CDR3 protein is CASSLGDRGYEQYF. The CDR3 coding sequence is TGTGCCAGCAGCTTAGGAGACAGGGGTTACGAGCAGTACTTC.

The gene calls are TRBV5-1 and TRBJ1-2, with 10 bases fitting TRBD1. The junction had 15 bases not matched to a gene; V was cut back by 2 bases and J by 8 bases. CDR1 is SGHRS and CDR2 is YFSETQ in the germline V gene. CDR3 length: 17 residues. CDR3 in DNA: TGCGCCAGCAGCTTACTGGTGGATGACAGGGGGCCGGGGGGCTACACCTTC. It codes for CASSLLVDDRGPGGYTF.

In this sample, this clone turned up a few times. V usage is TRBV19 and J usage is TRBJ2-7; 8 bases align to TRBD1. With V trimmed by 5 bases and J by 3 bases, 6 bases remained unmatched. This CDR3 is 14 amino acids long. Germline V gene data show CDR1 as LNHDA and CDR2 as SQIVND (reference sequence). The CDR3 bases are TGTGCCAGTAGTCCGAGGACAGGGATCTACGAGCAGTACTTC. Encoded protein: CASSPRTGIYEQYF.

This clone has just one count. The chain joins TRBV5-4 to TRBJ2-7; D possibly matches TRBD1 or TRBD2 (5 bases each). Germline V CDR1 and CDR2: SGHNT, YYREEE (reference sequence). CDR3 length: 15 residues. V was pared by 0 bases and J by 3 bases, with 13 bases between. CDR3 DNA sequence: TGTGCCAGCAGCTTGGACGGGGCTGTTTACTACGAGCAGTACTTC. This translates into CASSLDGAVYYEQYF.

The chain uses TRBV6-6 and TRBJ2-7; 9 bases match TRBD1. Germline assignment: CDR1 MNHNY and CDR2 SVGAGI (reference sequence). V trimming: 6 bases; J trimming: 5 bases; junction bases outside the gene matches: 14. This CDR3 has 16 residues. Here the CDR3 reads CASRTGTGTPKDEQYF. DNA of the CDR3: TGTGCCAGCAGGACAGGGACAGGGACCCCGAAGGACGAGCAGTACTTC.

The chain carries TRBV27 and TRBJ2-5; 7 bases are shared with TRBD2. This CDR3 region has 14 residues. The V segment lost 3 bases and the J segment 3 bases; nucleotides outside the gene matches: 4. Looked up from germline, CDR1 is MNHEY and CDR2 is SMNVEV (reference sequence). CDR3 sequence (DNA): TGTGCCAGCAGTTTGGGGGGGATGGAAGAGACCCAGTACTTC. Its translation: CASSLGGMEETQYF.

V is TRBV6-1 and J is TRBJ2-7; D remains ambiguous. Trimming left V 10 bases short and J 3 bases short, with 10 bases between. This CDR3 has 11 amino acids. Germline V gene sequence: CDR1 MNHNS, CDR2 SASEGT. The chain's CDR3 is CAIQYGYEQYF. The CDR3 DNA reads TGTGCCATCCAATACGGCTACGAGCAGTACTTC.

The genes are TRBV15 and TRBJ1-2, with D possibly matching TRBD1 (5 bases). V was pared by 1 base and J by 0 bases, with 9 bases between. This CDR3 spans 15 amino acids. Germline CDR1 and CDR2: LNHNV and YYDKDF (reference sequence). The CDR3 DNA reads TGTGCCACCAGCAGAGTAGGGGATACTAACTATGGCTACACCTTC. It yields the protein CATSRVGDTNYGYTF.

This rearrangement joins TRBV5-1 to TRBJ2-1; the match to TRBD2 covers 9 bases. V lost 0 bases and J lost 5; bases outside the gene matches: 6. Germline V CDR1 and CDR2: SGHRS, YFSETQ. This CDR3 has 16 amino acids. The chain's CDR3 is CASSLAVSGGNNEQFF. The CDR3 nucleotides are TGCGCCAGCAGCTTGGCGGTTAGCGGGGGAAACAATGAGCAGTTCTTC.

The chain uses TRBV2 and TRBJ2-3, with a tentative D call TRBD1 (6 bases). Germline V gene sequence: CDR1 SNHLY, CDR2 FYNNEI. V lost 3 bases and J 2 bases, leaving 18 bases between the germline ends. The CDR3 consists of 17 residues. CDR3 amino acids: CASSEFGGVRSTDTQYF. CDR3 nucleotides: TGTGCCAGCAGTGAGTTTGGGGGCGTCCGATCCACAGATACGCAGTATTTT.

The J gene is TRBJ2-1, the V gene TRBV2, with TRBD2 matching over 8 bases. This CDR3 has 16 amino acids. Per germline, CDR1 SNHLY and CDR2 FYNNEI. With V trimmed by 6 bases and J by 0 bases, 7 bases remained unmatched. CDR3 bases: TGTGCCAGCAGCTACACCGGGACTAGCTCCTACAATGAGCAGTTCTTC. Protein sequence: CASSYTGTSSYNEQFF.

V gene TRBV28 combines with J gene TRBJ2-1; 9 bases fit TRBD1. The CDR3 contains 15 residues. Trimming removed 5 bases from V and 2 bases from J; junction bases left unmatched: 4. CDR1 is MDHEN, CDR2 SYDVKM, per germline. The CDR3 here is CASSPDRGAYNEQFF. DNA of the CDR3: TGTGCCAGCAGTCCGGACAGGGGTGCCTACAATGAGCAGTTCTTC.

The V call is TRBV9, the J call TRBJ2-2, with D maybe TRBD2 (6 bases). The germline V gene encodes CDR1 SGDLS and CDR2 YYNGEE. The CDR3 is 13 amino acids. Between the trimmed V and J ends, which lost 3 bases and 7 bases, there was a span of 10 bases. The CDR3 reads CASSAFSGGELFF. The CDR3 bases are TGTGCCAGCAGCGCCTTTAGCGGCGGGGAGCTGTTTTTT.

The chain recombines TRBV5-1 with TRBJ2-7, with unresolved D. Trimming left V 2 bases short and J 2 bases short, with 8 bases between. The CDR3 contains 13 residues. Germline loops: CDR1 SGHRS, CDR2 YFSETQ. CDR3 DNA sequence: TGCGCCAGCAGCTTATCAACGACCTACGAGCAGTACTTC. Its translation: CASSLSTTYEQYF.

V usage is TRBV4-1 and J usage is TRBJ2-7, with TRBD1 matching over 7 bases. The ends lost 5 bases at V and 1 base at J; junction bases unmatched: 8. This CDR3 is built from 15 residues. Germline V CDR1 and CDR2: MGHRA, YSYEKL. Here the CDR3 reads CASSTRQGGSYEQYF. CDR3 sequence (DNA): TGCGCCAGCAGCACCCGACAGGGTGGTTCCTACGAGCAGTACTTC.

Notes on this clone: One end of the junction fails to match germline, which may point to a read error. The chain couples TRBV15 to TRBJ1-2; D is perhaps TRBD1 (6 bases). Germline V gene sequence: CDR1 LNHNV, CDR2 YYDKDF (reference sequence). This CDR3 is 15 amino acids long. DNA of the CDR3: TGTGCCACCAACAGAGAAGCAGGGGCCAGGCTTGGCTACACCTTC. Protein: CATNREAGARLGYTF.

This rearrangement joins TRBV6-5 to TRBJ2-7; D is perhaps TRBD2 (6 bases). The CDR3 consists of 13 residues. V lost 7 bases to trimming and J lost 6 bases, with 16 bases between them. Germline values: CDR1 MNHEY, CDR2 SVGAGI. The CDR3 sequence: CASIRDSPGEQYF. CDR3 coding DNA: TGTGCCAGCATACGGGACTCTCCAGGCGAGCAGTACTTC.

J is TRBJ2-3 and V is TRBV15; 9 nucleotides agree with TRBD1. This CDR3 comprises 14 residues. Germline CDR1 is LNHNV and CDR2 is YYDKDF (reference sequence). The J segment lost 10 bases and the V segment lost 4 bases, leaving 9 bases of the junction unmatched. CDR3 DNA sequence: TGTGCCACCAGCAAAGAATCAGACAGGGGGTCGCAGTATTTT. Protein product: CATSKESDRGSQYF. Full variable domain (rest looked up from reference TRBV15 and TRBJ2-3): DAMVIQNPRYQVTQFGKPVTLSCSQTLNHNVMYWYQQKSSQAPKLLFHYYDKDFNNEADTPDNFQSRRPNTSFCFLDIRSPGLGDTAMYLCATSKESDRGSQYFGPGTRLTVL.

The chain couples TRBV9 to TRBJ2-7; D is possibly TRBD1 or TRBD2 (5 bases each). V was trimmed by 5 bases and J by 3 bases, leaving 15 bases between them. Germline values: CDR1 SGDLS, CDR2 YYNGEE. The CDR3 is made up of 14 amino acids. The CDR3 loop is CASSRWDPNYEQYF. The CDR3, as DNA: TGTGCCAGCAGTCGGTGGGACCCCAACTACGAGCAGTACTTC.

This clone showed up just once. V usage is TRBV6-1 and J usage is TRBJ2-7; TRBD2 might be the D (5 bases). The CDR3 is made up of 14 amino acids. CDR1 and CDR2 from the germline V gene are MNHNS and SASEGT. The V end lost 3 bases, the J end lost 3 bases, and 12 bases lay between the germline ends. CDR3 residues: CASSETGMGYEQYF. The CDR3 DNA follows: TGTGCCAGCAGTGAGACCGGGATGGGCTACGAGCAGTACTTC.

V usage is TRBV4-2 and J usage is TRBJ2-3; TRBD2 matches 9 bases. From germline, CDR1 is LGHNA and CDR2 YNFKEQ. The CDR3 is 21 residues long. With 3 bases clipped from V and 0 bases from J, the junction kept 19 bases outside the gene matches. The CDR3 region has the DNA TGTGCCAGCAGCCACCCCTTGGGATATGGGACTAGCAAGAGTAGCACAGATACGCAGTATTTT. Translated, it gives CASSHPLGYGTSKSSTDTQYF.

J is TRBJ2-5 and V is TRBV11-2, with D uncertain. The CDR3 consists of 12 residues. V lost 5 bases and J lost 5, with 9 bases in between. Germline CDR1 and CDR2: SGHAT and FQNNGV. CDR3: CASSDARETQYF. CDR3 DNA: TGTGCCAGCAGCGATGCACGGGAGACCCAGTACTTC.

The V and J genes are TRBV28 and TRBJ1-1; D perhaps matches TRBD1 (5 bases). The CDR3 consists of 15 residues. V was shortened by 3 bases and J by 4 bases, with 15 bases between the two germline ends. Germline lookup yields CDR1 MDHEN and CDR2 SYDVKM. CDR3 protein: CASSFSLGGGTEAFF. The CDR3 DNA sequence: TGTGCCAGCAGTTTTAGCCTCGGGGGGGGCACTGAAGCTTTCTTT.